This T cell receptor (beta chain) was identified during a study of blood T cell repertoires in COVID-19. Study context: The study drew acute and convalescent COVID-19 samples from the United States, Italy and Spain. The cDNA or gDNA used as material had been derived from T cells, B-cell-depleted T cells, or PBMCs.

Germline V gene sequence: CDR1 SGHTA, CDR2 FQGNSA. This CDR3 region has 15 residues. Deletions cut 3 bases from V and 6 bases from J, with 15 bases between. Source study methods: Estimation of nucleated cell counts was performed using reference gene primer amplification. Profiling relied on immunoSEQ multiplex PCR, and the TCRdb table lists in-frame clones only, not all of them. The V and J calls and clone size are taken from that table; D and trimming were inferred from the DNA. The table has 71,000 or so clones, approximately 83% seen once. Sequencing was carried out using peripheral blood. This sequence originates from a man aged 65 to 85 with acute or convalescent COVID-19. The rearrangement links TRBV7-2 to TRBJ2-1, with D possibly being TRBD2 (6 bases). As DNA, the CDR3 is TGTGCCAGCAGCTTTACTGCCGGGACTTCCAATGAGCAGTTCTTC. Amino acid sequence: CASSFTAGTSNEQFF.